This TCR beta chain was retrieved from a study of cytomegalovirus exposure and HLA in healthy donors (dated by TCRdb to 2017 to 2019). A note on the overall study: An earlier analysis of 587 of the donors reported about 260 Gb of sequence data and 117 million unique TCR beta sequences obtained from approximately 180 million T cells. The study combined high-throughput TCR immunosequencing, statistical association of individual TCRs with disease status, and machine learning to predict cytomegalovirus infection status. Both class I and class II loci were covered by HLA typing, at four-digit resolution. The number of donors typed differed by locus, with roughly 629-640 for A, B, C, DRB1 and DQB1, 522 for DQA1, about 610 for DPA1, and 450 to 480 for DPB1. The later analysis used no new phenotypic data to find candidate immune exposures, relying instead on TCR beta sequences and their occurrence across donors. Besides the first cohort of roughly 700 subjects, a separate validation cohort made up of roughly 130 different subjects was used. Because of strong linkage in the cohort, roughly five DR-DQ haplotypes were treated as single units for association and clustering. The study used immunosequencing to profile the T cell repertoires of hundreds of subjects and linked those repertoires to cytomegalovirus serostatus. Every repertoire in the discovery cohort had been generated on one and the same sequencing platform. On average, about 200,000 unique TCR beta nucleotide sequences were sequenced per donor among 398 genotyped donors of the cohort, with roughly 20% of those sequences being non-productive. A later analysis re-analyzed previously published TCR beta repertoires from roughly 600 donors and added high-resolution HLA genotyping to study TCR occurrence patterns. Of the roughly 400 genotyped donors, roughly 85% fell in the genetic ancestry cluster associated with self-reported Caucasian donors. An early release that covered roughly 600 HLA-typed donors contained 300 to 350 gigabases of sequencing data and about 93 million unique TCR sequences. Donor age, sex, ethnicity and CMV serostatus were collected together with the repertoire data. In a later genetic analysis, genome-wide SNP genotypes for about 55% of the roughly 700 donors were used, and that subset was treated as a discovery cohort. The study was designed to test whether signatures of past pathogen exposure could be identified by cataloging public T cell receptors. In an earlier analysis of more than 550 of the donors, high-throughput TCR beta sequencing was used to judge whether each TCR beta V gene segment behaved as functional or pseudogenic.

In the case of this clone: It lacks a known antigen.

What the research found in general, with its limitations: Presence/absence analyses assumed roughly uniform sequencing depth across donors, an assumption that may not hold. While some public TCRs were present in many individuals, most TCR sequences turned up only very rarely across donors. A further reported finding was that TCR beta sequences accurately predicted the HLA-A and HLA-B alleles for most subjects in the first cohort. Because HLA typing was unavailable for some donors at each locus, only the typed subset was used in association tests. In vitro tests confirmed that a few of the cytomegalovirus-associated TCR beta chains recognize cytomegalovirus antigens. Correlated functional status among segregating V segments might reflect linkage disequilibrium, but an unknown experimental factor could not be ruled out. In a later analysis, HLA-associated TCR beta chains were found to be more clonally expanded and to have lower generation probabilities than equally common non-associated chains. In a later analysis, several top co-occurrence clusters were reported to appear linked to parvovirus B19, influenza, CMV and Epstein-Barr virus. The study gave a list of some 150 TCR beta chains associated with cytomegalovirus. In an earlier analysis of roughly 560 of the donors, most TCR beta V segments were observed in productive rearrangements about 90% or about 30% of the time, broadly matching IMGT annotations. The earlier analysis of 587 of the donors excluded roughly 17 rarely observed V segments, including chromosome 9 orphons, because counts were too low. At a false discovery rate of 0.05, a later analysis linked 16,000 or so TCR beta sequences to specific HLA alleles. Assigning TCR associations to individual alleles was difficult when HLA alleles, especially DR and DQ, strongly co-occurred. Only TCR beta chains were sequenced in this cohort, and the absence of alpha or paired-chain data limited detectable features. In a later genetic analysis, fewer N-insertions in productive TCRs were reported among donors in an Asian-associated ancestry cluster than the approximately 710-donor mean. The only immune exposure information available for the cohort was CMV serostatus. In a later analysis, most CMV-associated TCR beta chains were found to appear HLA-restricted, with HLA associations seemingly driven largely by CMV exposure. In a later genetic analysis, a missense DCLRE1C variant was associated with V-gene and J-gene trimming of TCR beta chains, and the association was replicated in an independent cohort. Cytomegalovirus status was reported to be diagnosed by the classifier with high specificity and sensitivity in both the original and validation cohorts. A cluster of highly shared sequence variants was judged likely to be a technical artifact of the sequencing pipeline. A later analysis found that TCR association rates varied across HLA loci, with DRB1 alleles showing the most associated TCRs and HLA-C alleles the fewest. The authors suggested that the approach could potentially be generalized to other disease states and immunological phenotypes.

The cohort comprised around 690 healthy bone marrow donors. At the time of sampling, all cohort members were nominally healthy, though unrecorded immune exposures were likely present. The donor tested CMV seropositive and was one of the 289 seropositive cohort members. A peripheral blood sample was collected from each donor, and TCR beta sequencing was performed on peripheral blood mononuclear cells. Genomic DNA extraction from the blood cell samples was performed with the Qiagen DNeasy Blood Extraction Kit. The protocol used for the library was the immunoSEQ multiplex PCR assay. For the multiplex PCR, a mixture combining 60 forward primers for TCR Vbeta segments and 13 reverse primers for TCR Jbeta segments was used. Amplification of the CDR3 region of rearranged TCR beta genes was performed with a multiplex PCR assay on genomic DNA. Amplified TCR beta libraries were sequenced as 87-base-pair reads on the Illumina HiSeq System. Per the authors' processing: A later analysis tallied 80 million to 95 million unique TCR beta chains across the 640 or so repertoires, and 10 million to 11 million of those chains were shared by two or more donors. To remove PCR and sequencing errors, raw reads were error-corrected and collapsed into unique sequences using a nearest-neighbor algorithm that merged closely related sequences. CDR3 sequences were aligned to IMGT reference sequences to assign V, D and J gene segments. For a sequence to be retained, at least a six-nucleotide match to both a V gene segment and a J gene segment was required. Rearrangements were classified as productive when the CDR3 lacked stop codons and remained in frame with V and J, and all other rearrangements were classified as non-productive. CDR3 was defined by IMGT convention, running from the second conserved V-encoded cysteine to the conserved J-encoded phenylalanine. In an earlier analysis of roughly 580 of the donors, sequences lacking an unambiguous match to a single V gene segment were excluded. An earlier analysis of approximately 590 of the donors classified V segments as functional when productive rearrangements were above 56.7% and as segregating when the standard deviation between donors was above 5%. A statistical classification framework was built for diagnosing cytomegalovirus status from the catalog of TCR beta chain sequences. In a later analysis, TCR nucleotide sequences were compared against IMGT/GENE-DB human TR gene sequences so that V and J genes could be assigned. Using the TCRdist pipeline, a later analysis assigned CDR3 sequences along with most-parsimonious VDJ recombination scenarios. A later analysis defined each TCR beta chain by its CDR3 amino acid sequence plus V-gene family, and excluded reads lacking a unique V-gene family. As a way to deal with suspected cross-contamination and a sequencing artifact, a later analysis dropped approximately 570 nucleotide sequences that were highly shared and had low generation probability. In a later analysis, a clonal expansion index for each public chain was calculated from normalized within-repertoire ranks of inferred template counts. In a later analysis, generation probabilities were computed with a VDJ recombination model fitted to out-of-frame rearrangements, and the resulting probabilities were checked against IGoR. In a later analysis, hypergeometric tests were used to score TCR-TCR, TCR-HLA and TCR-CMV co-occurrence, with a repertoire-size bias correction applied to TCR pairs. To estimate false discovery rates, a later analysis permuted the HLA or CMV assignments 20 times. A later analysis grouped co-occurring TCRs with DBSCAN, adding TCRdist sequence similarity when clustering within HLA-allele-positive subsets. Co-occurrence clustering excluded repertoires with fewer than 30,000 or more than 120,000 public chains, plus five with anomalous nucleotide sharing. TCRdb stores this immuneACCESS table with in-frame sequences only. Part of the clones is absent; in the studies checked, under half of the shortfall reflects unresolved V genes, and no reason is known for the rest. From that table come the V and J calls and clone size; the DNA was used to work out D and trimming. The table for this sample shows around 210,000 clones. Roughly 1.2% of the sample goes to the ten largest clones.

The sequencing input was PBMCs. The source is a girl aged 2-10 years in good health and CMV-seropositive.

The DNA sequence is TGCGCCAGCAGCCCAGGTTTCTCTGGAAACACCATATATTTT. Its protein product is CASSPGFSGNTIYF. The chain was built from TRBV5-1 and TRBJ1-3; there is no confident call for the D gene. Sequences SGHRS (CDR1) and YFSETQ (CDR2) are obtained from the germline V gene. The CDR3 runs 14 residues from the cysteine to the phenylalanine. Only the CDR3 part of the read is kept: 42 bases, read in frame from the first base. The junction shows trimming of 4 bases on V and 0 bases on J, plus 8 bases between the germline ends.